This T cell receptor (beta chain) is drawn from a study of shared clonotypes between healthy human individuals. Study results and limitations: At large depth, rarefaction still showed sorted-subset sequencing to be incomplete. Among donors, sharing of clonotypes was expected to be affected by sequencing depth.

V was pared by 2 bases and J by 7 bases, with 7 bases of the junction left unmatched. CDR1 is MGHDK, CDR2 SYGVNS, per germline. The CDR3 has 15 residues. Notes on this clone: Its target is not known.

CD45RO negativity and positive selection for CCR7 defined naive CD8 cells, a population that excluded terminally differentiated effector memory CD45RA+ cells. Healthy and HIV-negative, the adult donors had no recent acute infections or vaccinations. Method: immunoSEQ multiplex PCR; TCRdb's copy keeps in-frame clones and lacks some. The sample shows fewer than 850,000 clones, around 96% of them seen only once. Sequencing was carried out using naive CD8+ T cells sorted from blood. This chain connects TRBV25-1 to TRBJ2-1; 8 nucleotides agree with TRBD1. The receptor was derived from a man aged 25-45 years in good health. The CDR3 coding sequence is TGTGCCAGCAGTGAACAAGGACAGGGTGATAATGAGCAGTTCTTC. Translation gives CASSEQGQGDNEQFF.